This TCR beta chain was profiled in a study of regulatory T cells in long-lasting Graves disease. Study-wide background: Graves' patients, diagnosed recently, had received antithyroid drugs under 3 months. Findings of the study overall: With persistent disease, TRBV28, TRBJ1-2 and TRBJ2-5 were the favored segments. Newly diagnosed patients shared 1,000 or so public clonotypes; persistent patients shared approximately 2,700.

Time point defined: newly diagnosed GD, antithyroid drugs for less than 3 months. PBMC RNA was the source of the TCR library. The authors drew patients from an endocrinology department in Xi'an, China. Ten or more counts support this clonotype. Its antigen remains unidentified. Trimming stripped 1 base from V and 5 bases from J, with 5 bases between. This CDR3 spans 12 amino acids. The V gene's germline CDR1 is MDHEN and CDR2 SYDVKM. Sequencing libraries for TCR beta were prepared with iRepertoire HTBI primers and Arm-PCR of CDR3 regions. TCRdb called the multiplex PCR reads again in MiXCR, with one record for every CDR3 protein. Of more than 300,000 distinct CDR3 sequences listed, less than 20% are singletons.

The TCR sequence derives from a female donor with Graves disease. Specimen: peripheral blood mononuclear cells (PBMCs), collected at new diagnosis, from a patient treated with antithyroid drugs. V is TRBV28 and J is TRBJ2-5; D unresolved. This chain's CDR3 is CASSLLPETQYF. The CDR3 nucleotides are TGTGCCAGCAGTTTATTGCCGGAGACCCAGTACTTC.